What follows are 32 T cell receptor beta chains derived from one specimen sequenced in a study of Graves' ophthalmopathy and Graves' hyperthyroidism. Using RNA transcripts, the TCR beta CDR3 regions were amplified. The authors performed first-round RT-PCR with HTBI primers and then a second-round multiplex PCR. TCRdb re-called the multiplex PCR reads with MiXCR, one entry per CDR3 protein. The sample has over a million distinct CDR3 sequences; about 36% are singletons. Specimen: peripheral blood or thyroid tissue (not recorded which). Every receptor here comes from an adult man with Graves' hyperthyroidism.

This clonotype occurred many times. This chain connects TRBV7-8 to TRBJ1-5; 9 bases agree with TRBD1. This CDR3 contains 18 residues. Germline CDR1 SGHVS, CDR2 FQNEAQ. V trimming: 0 bases; J trimming: 0 bases; junction bases outside the gene matches: 6. In DNA form, the CDR3 reads TGTGCCAGCAGCTTAGCCCGCGGGACAGGGAATAGCAATCAGCCCCAGCATTTT. Encoded protein: CASSLARGTGNSNQPQHF.

CDR3 protein: CSVTHPGQGAEQYF. CDR3 nucleotides: TGCAGCGTCACACACCCGGGACAGGGGGCCGAGCAGTACTTC. This chain uses TRBV29-1 with TRBJ2-7; the match to TRBD1 covers 12 bases. V was pared by 6 bases and J by 6 bases, with 9 bases of the junction left unmatched. From germline, CDR1 is SQVTM and CDR2 ANQGSEA. The CDR3 extends over 14 amino acids.

This clonotype was observed many times. This sequence joins TRBV2 and TRBJ2-6; no definite D call. The CDR3 consists of 15 residues. CDR1 and CDR2 (germline): SNHLY, FYNNEI. Trimming took 5 bases from V and 0 from J, leaving 8 bases between them. The CDR3 DNA is TGTGCCAGCAGTCCCGTAAACTCTGGGGCCAACGTCCTGACTTTC. Protein sequence: CASSPVNSGANVLTF. The full variable domain, with the rest looked up from reference TRBV2 and TRBJ2-6, is EPEVTQTPSHQVTQMGQEVILRCVPISNHLYFYWYRQILGQKVEFLVSFYNNEISEKSEIFDDQFSVERPDGSNFTLKIRSTKLEDSAMYFCASSPVNSGANVLTFGAGSRLTVL.

The CDR3 nucleotides are TGTGCCAGCAGTGCAAAGTCCCCGACAGGGACCTCCTACGAGCAGTACTTC. Amino acid sequence: CASSAKSPTGTSYEQYF. The rearrangement joins TRBV25-1 to TRBJ2-7, with 7 bases identical to TRBD1. Germline V gives CDR1 MGHDK, CDR2 SYGVNS. CDR3 length: 17 amino acids. With 4 bases clipped from V and 0 bases from J, the junction kept 12 bases outside the gene matches.

Only a few counts were recorded for this clonotype. This chain links TRBV27 with TRBJ1-6, with a weak D call TRBD1 (6 bases). The CDR3 spans 14 residues. Germline-derived CDR1 and CDR2 are MNHEY and SMNVEV (reference sequence). Trimming took off 5 bases at V and 7 bases at J, with 12 bases between the two ends. The CDR3, as DNA: TGTGCCAGCAGTCCCCTCGGGACAAATTCACCCCTCCACTTT. Residues: CASSPLGTNSPLHF.

This clonotype was detected a few times. J is TRBJ2-7 and V is TRBV10-3, with 7 bases that match TRBD1. CDR1 and CDR2 (germline): ENHRY, SYGVKD. The trim removed 2 bases at V and 3 bases at J, leaving 4 bases unmatched. The CDR3 has 14 residues. CDR3: CAISERDRNYEQYF. CDR3 bases: TGTGCCATCAGTGAGCGGGACAGAAACTACGAGCAGTACTTC.

This clonotype was seen a handful of times. The rearrangement uses TRBV29-1 and TRBJ2-7; 9 nucleotides line up with TRBD1. Germline assignment: CDR1 SQVTM and CDR2 ANQGSEA. This CDR3 comprises 14 residues. J lost 2 bases, V lost 4 bases, and 6 bases had no gene match. The CDR3 spells CSVVGTGITYEQYF. The CDR3 nucleotides read TGCAGCGTTGTCGGGACAGGGATAACCTACGAGCAGTACTTC.

This chain links TRBV12-3 or TRBV12-4 with TRBJ2-5; D may be TRBD2 (7 bases). Trimming left V 6 bases short and J 5 bases short, with 16 bases between. This CDR3 has 14 residues. The CDR3 DNA is TGTGCCAGCAGCGTAGGGGGGGTCTTGGAGACCCAGTACTTC. Amino acid sequence: CASSVGGVLETQYF.

At least ten counts were recorded for this clonotype. The chain couples TRBV6-5 to TRBJ1-6; D gene uncertain. Trimming pared 5 bases from V and 9 bases from J, leaving 11 bases between. The CDR3 totals 13 residues. The germline V gene encodes CDR1 MNHEY and CDR2 SVGAGI. CDR3 in amino acids: CASSEAGSSPLHF. CDR3 sequence (DNA): TGTGCCAGCAGTGAAGCGGGGAGTTCACCCCTCCACTTT.

This clonotype was observed at least ten times. The gene calls are TRBV24-1 and TRBJ2-7; D is uncertain. From germline, CDR1 is KGHDR and CDR2 SFDVKD. V lost 4 bases and J lost 0, with 6 bases in between. CDR3 length: 13 amino acids. The chain's CDR3 is CATSDRSSYEQYF. In DNA, the CDR3 is TGTGCCACCAGTGACCGGAGCTCCTACGAGCAGTACTTC.

The gene calls are TRBV30 and TRBJ1-6; D is uncertain. CDR3 length equals 13 residues. V gave up 4 bases and J gave up 7 bases, with 11 bases separating them. Per germline, CDR1 GTSNPN and CDR2 SVGIG (reference sequence). The CDR3, as DNA: TGTGCCTGGAAGGGCAGAATGAATTCACCCCTCCACTTT. This sequence encodes CAWKGRMNSPLHF.

This clonotype showed up many times. The chain is built from TRBV5-5 and TRBJ2-7; D unresolved. Germline V CDR1 and CDR2: SGHKS, YYEKEE (reference sequence). Trimming shortened V by 3 bases and J by 2 bases, and 12 bases separated the two germline ends. The CDR3 contains 14 residues. Written as DNA, the CDR3 is TGTGCCAGCAGCTCAACACCGATAGCCTACGAGCAGTACTTC. The encoded protein is CASSSTPIAYEQYF.

With regard to this clonotype: A much larger clone sits a single nucleotide away, making a read error possible. The CDR3 region is CASNIVGGGNQPQHF. CDR3 nucleotides: TGTGCCAGTAATATAGTAGGGGGGGGCAATCAGCCCCAGCATTTT. V gene TRBV19 combines with J gene TRBJ1-5; tentatively, D is TRBD1 (6 bases). Germline CDR1 reads LNHDA; CDR2 reads SQIVND (reference sequence). CDR3 length: 15 amino acids.

This chain uses TRBV19 with TRBJ2-2; no reliable D call. This CDR3 contains 14 residues. In germline, CDR1 is LNHDA, CDR2 SQIVND (reference sequence). With 5 bases removed from V and 8 bases from J, the gap between germline ends came to 15 bases. The CDR3 DNA follows: TGTGCCAGTAGTTCCTATACGTTTACTGGGGAGCTGTTTTTT. As protein: CASSSYTFTGELFF.

The chain joins TRBV5-4 to TRBJ2-5; 7 nucleotides agree with TRBD2. The DNA end favors TRBJ2-7, so the J call may be wrong. The CDR3 length is 15 residues. Per the germline V gene, CDR1 is SGHNT and CDR2 is YYREEE (reference sequence). CDR3: CASSTIGGGSYEQYF. The CDR3 bases are TGTGCCAGCAGCACCATTGGGGGGGGGTCGTACGAGCAGTACTTC.

This clonotype was found a few times. The chain has TRBV4-3 and TRBJ1-6; D remains unclear. The CDR3 has 15 residues. V gave up 0 bases and J gave up 9 bases, with 12 bases separating them. Germline V gives CDR1 LGHNA, CDR2 YSLEER. Here the CDR3 DNA reads TGCGCCAGCAGCCAAGATCGATTTGATACTTCACCCCTCCACTTT. Its protein product is CASSQDRFDTSPLHF.

The CDR3 is CSVEDPRTTRATDTQYF. DNA of the CDR3: TGCAGCGTTGAAGATCCTCGGACAACCCGGGCCACAGATACGCAGTATTTT. The chain recombines TRBV29-1 with TRBJ2-3, with D possibly TRBD1 on 5 matching bases. V gave up 0 bases and J gave up 2 bases, with 18 bases separating them. CDR1 is SQVTM and CDR2 is ANQGSEA in the germline V gene. The length of the CDR3 is 17 residues.

There are many counts of this clonotype. The chain joins TRBV12-3 or TRBV12-4 to TRBJ2-7, with a weak D call TRBD1 (5 bases). This CDR3 is built from 13 residues. Trimming took off 5 bases at V and 1 base at J, with 9 bases between the two ends. The CDR3: CASSPRVSYEQYF. The DNA of the CDR3 is TGTGCCAGCAGTCCCAGGGTGTCCTACGAGCAGTACTTC.

This clonotype appeared many times. V gene TRBV11-2 combines with J gene TRBJ1-1; no definite D call. The CDR3 is 11 residues long. The germline V and J ends were trimmed by 8 bases and 4 bases, with 8 bases remaining between them. Germline values: CDR1 SGHAT, CDR2 FQNNGV. The DNA for the CDR3 is TGTGCCAGCCGGGAAGCCACTGAAGCTTTCTTT. Its protein is CASREATEAFF.

The V gene is TRBV7-3, the J gene TRBJ1-2; unclear D gene. The CDR3 is 14 residues long. V lost 0 bases, J lost 6 bases, and 11 bases lay in between. The germline gives CDR1 SGHTA, CDR2 FQGTGA. This CDR3 is CASSLTGIGDGYTF. The CDR3 nucleotides are TGTGCCAGCAGCTTAACAGGAATTGGTGATGGCTACACCTTC.

On this clonotype itself: It is unclear where the CDR3 begins or ends on the DNA, so no DNA is shown, and the CDR3 is as TCRdb lists it. The V call is TRBV7-9, the J call TRBJ1-5; no DNA check was done on the table's D call, TRBD1. A total of 21 residues make up the CDR3, ends included. CDR1 and CDR2 (germline): SEHNR, FQNEAQ (reference sequence). The CDR3 sequence is CASSAVYFCASRDNSNQPQHF.

V and J are TRBV25-1 and TRBJ2-3; D uncertain. The ends were cut back, 2 bases at V and 2 bases at J, with 5 bases in the middle. The CDR3 runs to 13 residues. CDR1 and CDR2 (germline): MGHDK, SYGVNS. CDR3 in DNA: TGTGCCAGCAGTGAAGCCAACACAGATACGCAGTATTTT. Translating gives CASSEANTDTQYF.

As for this clonotype: A much larger clone is a single base away; this may be a read error. The V and J genes are TRBV12-3 or TRBV12-4 and TRBJ1-5; no clear D. The CDR3 has 16 residues. V was trimmed by 5 bases and J by 3 bases, leaving 17 bases between them. The CDR3: CASSPDAVALNQPQHF. The CDR3 nucleotides are TGTGCCAGCAGTCCCGATGCGGTGGCTCTCAATCAGCCCCAGCATTTT.

The chain has TRBV2 and TRBJ1-3; D perhaps matches TRBD1 (5 bases). The CDR3 is 17 residues long. The germline V and J ends were trimmed by 6 bases and 0 bases, with 18 bases remaining between them. From germline, CDR1 is SNHLY and CDR2 FYNNEI. Here the CDR3 DNA reads TGTGCCAGCAGCCGGGAGTGGGGGATCATCTCTGGAAACACCATATATTTT. It translates to CASSREWGIISGNTIYF.

This chain uses TRBV20-1 with TRBJ1-4; D might be TRBD1 (6 bases). CDR3 length: 14 residues. Germline V gives CDR1 DFQATT, CDR2 SNEGSKA (reference sequence). V gave up 6 bases and J gave up 3 bases, with 14 bases separating them. CDR3 residues: CSAIRGAANEKLFF. CDR3 in DNA: TGCAGTGCAATAAGGGGGGCGGCTAATGAAAAACTGTTTTTT.

A few counts support this clonotype. V and J are TRBV5-5 and TRBJ1-4; 8 nucleotides align to TRBD1. Germline assignment: CDR1 SGHKS and CDR2 YYEKEE (reference sequence). The CDR3 runs to 15 residues. The junction had 6 bases not matched to a gene; V was cut back by 4 bases and J by 4 bases. The CDR3 spells CASSGGQGFNEKLFF. The CDR3 DNA reads as TGTGCCAGCAGCGGTGGACAGGGCTTTAATGAAAAACTGTTTTTT.

The chain employs TRBV20-1 and TRBJ1-5; D gene unclear. V lost 0 bases and J 3 bases, leaving 12 bases between the germline ends. CDR3 length: 15 amino acids. Germline V lookup: CDR1 DFQATT, CDR2 SNEGSKA (reference sequence). The CDR3: CSARDLEYANQPQHF. CDR3 coding DNA: TGCAGTGCTAGAGACCTCGAATATGCCAATCAGCCCCAGCATTTT.

The rearrangement uses TRBV3-1 and TRBJ2-7, with TRBD2 as a possible D gene (5 bases). The CDR3 spans 16 residues. CDR1 is LGHDT and CDR2 is YNNKEL in the germline V gene (reference sequence). The ends were cut back, 1 base at V and 0 bases at J, with 13 bases in the middle. The CDR3 loop is CASSQVSAGSSYEQYF. CDR3 nucleotide sequence: TGTGCCAGCAGCCAAGTGTCGGCGGGCTCCTCCTACGAGCAGTACTTC.

This chain links TRBV7-2 with TRBJ1-1; the D gene is possibly TRBD1 (5 bases). Trimming stripped 5 bases from V and 4 bases from J, with 17 bases between. Germline V gene sequence: CDR1 SGHTA, CDR2 FQGNSA. This CDR3 contains 15 residues. The CDR3 sequence is CASSTPGPYFTEAFF. CDR3 in DNA: TGTGCCAGCAGCACGCCGGGACCATATTTCACTGAAGCTTTCTTT.

J is TRBJ1-2 and V is TRBV6-5; D is possibly TRBD1 (5 bases). Germline V gene lookup returns CDR1 MNHEY and CDR2 SVGAGI. V was cut by 6 bases and J by 0 bases, with 11 bases left in between. This CDR3 is built from 14 residues. DNA for the CDR3: TGTGCCAGCAGGAGGGACGGCCCTAACTATGGCTACACCTTC. Residues: CASRRDGPNYGYTF.

There are many counts of this clonotype. The rearrangement uses TRBV10-3 and TRBJ2-7, with a tentative D call TRBD2 (5 bases). Deletions cut 6 bases from V and 2 bases from J, with 14 bases between. The CDR3 totals 14 residues. Germline V gives CDR1 ENHRY, CDR2 SYGVKD. The DNA of the CDR3 is TGTGCCATCAGCCGGGAACTAACTACCTACGAGCAGTACTTC. Translating it yields CAISRELTTYEQYF.

This clonotype was detected once. This chain links TRBV20-1 with TRBJ2-5; D gene ambiguous. The CDR3 has 13 residues. Trimming pared 3 bases from V and 4 bases from J, leaving 12 bases between. CDR1 is DFQATT, CDR2 SNEGSKA, per germline (reference sequence). As DNA, the CDR3 is TGCAGTGCTAGTAGAGTAAATGGAGAGACCCAGTACTTC. Translation: CSASRVNGETQYF.